This T cell receptor beta chain is from a study of blood T cells in healthy people across ages. Sample-barcoded 5' priming and a J-beta primer mix drove a second PCR of roughly 6 to 12 cycles. From the 5' RACE reads, TCRdb called clonotypes with MiXCR, one entry per CDR3 protein. This sample carries some 1,800,000 distinct CDR3 sequences, roughly 43% of them seen once, and the ten largest clones take more than 20%. Study-wide results and caveats: It was the long-lived donors that had more naive CD4+ cells and higher diversity than aged donors.

This clonotype was seen a few times. Its antigen is as yet unknown. The CDR3 runs 14 residues. With 3 bases clipped from V and 5 bases from J, the junction kept 4 bases outside the gene matches. CDR1 is SNHLY, CDR2 FYNNEI, per germline. The sample comprised blood. This TCR was sampled from a human donor in good health. J is TRBJ2-3 and V is TRBV2, with TRBD2 matching 8 bases. CDR3 sequence: CASSDNGGGDTQYF. The CDR3 DNA sequence: TGTGCCAGCAGTGACAACGGGGGGGGAGATACGCAGTATTTT.